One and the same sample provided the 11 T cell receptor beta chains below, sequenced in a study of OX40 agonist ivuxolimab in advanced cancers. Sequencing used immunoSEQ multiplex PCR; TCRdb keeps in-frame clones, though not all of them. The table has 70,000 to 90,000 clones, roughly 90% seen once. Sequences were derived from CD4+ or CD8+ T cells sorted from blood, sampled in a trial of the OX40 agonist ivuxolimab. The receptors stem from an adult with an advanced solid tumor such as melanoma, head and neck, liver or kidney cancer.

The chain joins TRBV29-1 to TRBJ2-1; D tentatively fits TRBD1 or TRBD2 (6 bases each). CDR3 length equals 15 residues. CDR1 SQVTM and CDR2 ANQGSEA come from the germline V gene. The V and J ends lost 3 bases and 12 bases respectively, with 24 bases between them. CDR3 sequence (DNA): TGCAGCGTTGACGGACTTTTAGGGGGGCGGGGTACGCAGTTCTTC. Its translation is CSVDGLLGGRGTQFF.

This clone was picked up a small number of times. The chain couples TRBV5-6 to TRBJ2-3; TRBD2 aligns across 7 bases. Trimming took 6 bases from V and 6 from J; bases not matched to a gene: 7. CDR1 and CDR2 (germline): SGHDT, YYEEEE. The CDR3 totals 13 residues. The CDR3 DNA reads TGTGCCAGCACGGGACTGGGGGGGGATACGCAGTATTTT. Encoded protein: CASTGLGGDTQYF.

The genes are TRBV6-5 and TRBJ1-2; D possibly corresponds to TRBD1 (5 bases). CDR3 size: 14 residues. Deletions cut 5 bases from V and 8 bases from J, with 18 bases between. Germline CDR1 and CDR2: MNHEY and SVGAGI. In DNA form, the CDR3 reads TGTGCCAGCAGTCGTTCTACGACAGCAAGGGGCTACACCTTC. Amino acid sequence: CASSRSTTARGYTF.

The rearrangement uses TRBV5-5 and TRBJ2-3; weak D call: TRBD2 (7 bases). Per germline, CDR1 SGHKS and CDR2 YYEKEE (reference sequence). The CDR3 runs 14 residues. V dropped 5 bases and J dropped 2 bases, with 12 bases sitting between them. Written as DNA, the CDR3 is TGTGCCAGCAGGAGGGGGGGCCCCACAGATACGCAGTATTTT. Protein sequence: CASRRGGPTDTQYF.

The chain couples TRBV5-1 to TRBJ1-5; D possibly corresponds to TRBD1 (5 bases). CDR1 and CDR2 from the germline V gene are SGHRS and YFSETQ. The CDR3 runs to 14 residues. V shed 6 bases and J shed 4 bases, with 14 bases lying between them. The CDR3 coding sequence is TGCGCCAGCACTGGAAAGGGACGAAATCAGCCCCAGCATTTT. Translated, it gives CASTGKGRNQPQHF.

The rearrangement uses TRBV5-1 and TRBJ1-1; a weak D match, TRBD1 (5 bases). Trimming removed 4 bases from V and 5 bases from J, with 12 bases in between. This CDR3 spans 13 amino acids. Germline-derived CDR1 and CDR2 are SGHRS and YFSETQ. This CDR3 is CASSPGSGTEAFF. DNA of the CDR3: TGCGCCAGCAGCCCAGGGTCCGGTACTGAAGCTTTCTTT.

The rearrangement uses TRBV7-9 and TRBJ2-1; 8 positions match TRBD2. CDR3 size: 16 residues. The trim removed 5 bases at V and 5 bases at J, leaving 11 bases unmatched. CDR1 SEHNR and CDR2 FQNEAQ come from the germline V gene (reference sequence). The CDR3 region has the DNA TGTGCCAGCAGCCAGTATTCCGGGACTAGGAACAATGAGCAGTTCTTC. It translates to CASSQYSGTRNNEQFF.

This CDR3 is CASSSLAASSYNEQFF. The CDR3 DNA reads TGTGCCAGCAGCTCCTTAGCGGCTAGCTCCTACAATGAGCAGTTCTTC. The rearrangement links TRBV28 to TRBJ2-1, with D possibly matching TRBD2 (6 bases). V was cut by 6 bases and J by 0 bases, with 15 bases left in between. Germline V gives CDR1 MDHEN, CDR2 SYDVKM. This CDR3 is built from 16 residues.

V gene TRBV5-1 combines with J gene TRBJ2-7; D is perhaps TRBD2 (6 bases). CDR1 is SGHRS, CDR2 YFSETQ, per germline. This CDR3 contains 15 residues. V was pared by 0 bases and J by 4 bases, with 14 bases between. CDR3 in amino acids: CASSLATGVTYEQYF. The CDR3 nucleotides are TGCGCCAGCAGCTTGGCGACGGGAGTCACGTACGAGCAGTACTTC.

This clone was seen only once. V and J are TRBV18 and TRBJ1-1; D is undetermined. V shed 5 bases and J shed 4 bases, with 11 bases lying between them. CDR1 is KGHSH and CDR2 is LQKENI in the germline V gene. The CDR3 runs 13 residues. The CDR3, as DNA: TGTGCCAGCTCAGACTCGAGCTTCACTGAAGCTTTCTTT. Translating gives CASSDSSFTEAFF.

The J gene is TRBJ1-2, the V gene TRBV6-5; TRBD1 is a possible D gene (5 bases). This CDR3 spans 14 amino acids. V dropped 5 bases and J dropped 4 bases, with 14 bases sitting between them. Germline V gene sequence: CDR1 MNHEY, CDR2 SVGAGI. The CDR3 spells CASSPRALGYGYTF. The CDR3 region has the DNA TGTGCCAGCAGTCCCAGGGCCCTAGGCTATGGCTACACCTTC.